Reported below is one T cell receptor beta chain. The antigen remains unidentified. This sample was included in a study of T cells after yellow fever vaccination. CDR1 is SGHRS and CDR2 is YFSETQ in the germline V gene. The CDR3 sequence is 15 residues long. With V trimmed by 5 bases and J by 3 bases, 6 bases remained unmatched. A 5'RACE template-switching step, the method used to make TCR cDNA, added a universal primer site and UMIs. TCRdb redid the calling of the 5' RACE reads with MiXCR, one entry per CDR3 protein. The data show under 700,000 distinct CDR3 sequences, about a sixth seen once. Points from the study as a whole: Abundant bulk-derived clonotypes could contaminate FACS-sorted repertoires. The secondary T-cell response peaked on day 5, not day 15, but was weaker. Among primary-vaccination clones, most reappeared after the booster, at roughly 95% for CD4 and more than 75% for CD8.

Sequencing was performed on PBMCs, taken 4 to 6 days after the first yellow fever vaccination. V is TRBV5-1 and J is TRBJ2-3, with TRBD2 matching 10 bases. The sequence was obtained from a young man who received the YFV17D yellow fever vaccine. DNA of the CDR3: TGCGCCAGCAGGGTAGCGGGGGGTTTAACAGATACGCAGTATTTT. Amino acids: CASRVAGGLTDTQYF. Together with reference TRBV5-1 and TRBJ2-3, the CDR3 gives the full variable domain: KAGVTQTPRYLIKTRGQQVTLSCSPISGHRSVSWYQQTPGQGLQFLFEYFSETQRNKGNFPGRFSGRQFSNSRSEMNVSTLELGDSALYLCASRVAGGLTDTQYFGPGTRLTVL.